This is a list of T cell receptor beta chains from one sample in a study of cytomegalovirus exposure and HLA in healthy donors. Sequencing was performed with immunoSEQ multiplex PCR; in TCRdb, only in-frame clones are kept and a portion is missing. The sample records about 150,000 clones, roughly 89% being singletons. The material sequenced was PBMCs. These TCRs come from a young woman in good health and CMV-seronegative. Each CDR3 is given with its conserved first and last residue. D genes are given only for firm matches. Only part of the rows carry a size: once, few, many, or a class if the clone is expanded.

cdr3_aa: CASRLGATYEQYF; cdr3_nt: TGTGCCAGTCGTTTGGGGGCAACCTACGAGCAGTACTTC; v_call: TRBV6-1; j_call: TRBJ2-7; d_call: -; clone_size: -
cdr3_aa: CAGDRESRGETQYF; cdr3_nt: TGTGCCGGGGACAGGGAGTCGCGCGGGGAGACCCAGTACTTC; v_call: TRBV30; j_call: TRBJ2-5; d_call: TRBD1; clone_size: -
cdr3_aa: CASSPRVSGNTIYF; cdr3_nt: TGTGCCAGCAGTCCCAGGGTCTCTGGAAACACCATATATTTT; v_call: TRBV6-5; j_call: TRBJ1-3; d_call: -; clone_size: -
cdr3_aa: CASSYRGREGYTF; cdr3_nt: TGTGCCAGCAGTTACAGGGGGAGGGAAGGCTACACCTTC; v_call: TRBV28; j_call: TRBJ1-2; d_call: TRBD1; clone_size: -
cdr3_aa: CAWSVQGVSDHEQYF; cdr3_nt: TGTGCCTGGAGTGTACAAGGGGTGTCGGACCACGAGCAGTACTTC; v_call: TRBV30; j_call: TRBJ2-7; d_call: -; clone_size: few
cdr3_aa: CASGPHSGGNTDTQYF; cdr3_nt: TGCGCCAGCGGCCCACATAGCGGGGGGAACACAGATACGCAGTATTTT; v_call: TRBV5-1; j_call: TRBJ2-3; d_call: TRBD2; clone_size: -
cdr3_aa: CASSNLAGGGEQFF; cdr3_nt: TGTGCCAGCAGTAACCTAGCGGGGGGGGGTGAGCAGTTCTTC; v_call: TRBV6-5; j_call: TRBJ2-1; d_call: TRBD2; clone_size: -
cdr3_aa: CASTTGGPLGEQYF; cdr3_nt: TGTGCCAGCACTACGGGGGGCCCTCTAGGGGAGCAGTACTTC; v_call: TRBV2; j_call: TRBJ2-7; d_call: -; clone_size: -
cdr3_aa: CACANYYGYTF; cdr3_nt: TGTGCCTGTGCGAACTACTATGGCTACACCTTC; v_call: TRBV30; j_call: TRBJ1-2; d_call: -; clone_size: -
cdr3_aa: CASSLGGTGGAWDEQYF; cdr3_nt: TGTGCCAGCAGCTTGGGTGGGACAGGGGGCGCATGGGATGAGCAGTACTTC; v_call: TRBV7-9; j_call: TRBJ2-7; d_call: TRBD1; clone_size: -
cdr3_aa: CASTVTRLNYGYTF; cdr3_nt: TGTGCCAGCACTGTGACACGATTGAACTATGGCTACACCTTC; v_call: TRBV6-1; j_call: TRBJ1-2; d_call: -; clone_size: -
cdr3_aa: CASSTRQGKGETQYF; cdr3_nt: TGCGCCAGCAGCACTCGACAGGGTAAAGGAGAGACCCAGTACTTC; v_call: TRBV4-3; j_call: TRBJ2-5; d_call: TRBD1; clone_size: -
cdr3_aa: CASSQDFLAKETQYF; cdr3_nt: TGCGCCAGCAGCCAAGATTTCCTAGCGAAGGAGACCCAGTACTTC; v_call: TRBV4-1; j_call: TRBJ2-5; d_call: -; clone_size: -
cdr3_aa: CASSQQETQYF; cdr3_nt: TGCGCCAGCAGTCAACAAGAGACCCAGTACTTC; v_call: TRBV5-1; j_call: TRBJ2-5; d_call: -; clone_size: few
cdr3_aa: CASLQGDTEAFF; cdr3_nt: TGTGCCAGCTTACAGGGGGACACTGAAGCTTTCTTT; v_call: TRBV28; j_call: TRBJ1-1; d_call: TRBD1; clone_size: -
cdr3_aa: CASSKGLAGGRYNEQFF; cdr3_nt: TGTGCCAGCAGCAAAGGACTAGCGGGAGGAAGGTACAATGAGCAGTTCTTC; v_call: TRBV9; j_call: TRBJ2-1; d_call: TRBD2; clone_size: -
cdr3_aa: CASSFLTTGDYGYTF; cdr3_nt: TGTGCCAGCAGCTTTCTTACGACAGGGGACTATGGCTACACCTTC; v_call: TRBV7-2; j_call: TRBJ1-2; d_call: TRBD1; clone_size: -
cdr3_aa: CASSLRGTEAFF; cdr3_nt: TGTGCCAGCAGCTTGAGGGGGACTGAAGCTTTCTTT; v_call: TRBV5-4; j_call: TRBJ1-1; d_call: -; clone_size: -
cdr3_aa: CASSEANTGGYQPQHF; cdr3_nt: TGTGCCAGCAGTGAAGCAAACACAGGGGGCTATCAGCCCCAGCATTTT; v_call: TRBV2; j_call: TRBJ1-5; d_call: TRBD1; clone_size: once
cdr3_aa: CASSQTSGPYEQYF; cdr3_nt: TGTGCCAGCAGTCAGACTAGCGGACCCTACGAGCAGTACTTC; v_call: TRBV6-6; j_call: TRBJ2-7; d_call: TRBD2; clone_size: -